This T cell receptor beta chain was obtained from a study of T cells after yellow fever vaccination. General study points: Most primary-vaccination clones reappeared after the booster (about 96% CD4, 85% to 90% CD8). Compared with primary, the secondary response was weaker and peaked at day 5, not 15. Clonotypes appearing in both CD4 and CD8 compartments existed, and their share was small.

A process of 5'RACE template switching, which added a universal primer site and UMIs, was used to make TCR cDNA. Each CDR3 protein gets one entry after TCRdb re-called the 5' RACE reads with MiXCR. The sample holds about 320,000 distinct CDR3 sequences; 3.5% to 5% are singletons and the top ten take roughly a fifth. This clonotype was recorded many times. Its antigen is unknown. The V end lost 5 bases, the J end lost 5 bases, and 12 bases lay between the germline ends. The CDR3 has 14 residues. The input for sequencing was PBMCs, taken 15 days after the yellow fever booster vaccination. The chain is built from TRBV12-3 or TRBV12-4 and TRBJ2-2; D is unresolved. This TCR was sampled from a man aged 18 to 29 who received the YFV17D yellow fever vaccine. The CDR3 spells CASSAHMGTGELFF. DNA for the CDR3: TGTGCCAGCAGTGCTCACATGGGGACCGGGGAGCTGTTTTTT.